Below, one T cell receptor (beta chain) is given with its context. Its antigen is still unknown. Germline CDR1 reads SGHVS; CDR2 reads FQNEAQ. V lost 5 bases, J lost 8 bases, and 15 bases lay in between. This CDR3 is built from 14 residues. This sample is drawn from a study of shared clonotypes between healthy human individuals. Study details: Each donor contributed plates that comprised three CD4 naive, three CD4 memory, two CD8 naive and one CD8 memory.

General study points: Clonotype sharing among donors was thought likely to change with sequencing depth. The genetic and exposure-history diversity represented was limited by few donors.

Clones were read by immunoSEQ multiplex PCR, and TCRdb kept only the in-frame ones, dropping some. This sample has hundreds of thousands of clones, with about 80% found just once. This chain joins TRBV7-8 and TRBJ2-2; either TRBD1 or TRBD2 may supply D (5 bases each). The sequence was obtained from a woman in her twenties or thirties in good health. Sequencing was done on a sample of memory CD4+ T cells sorted from blood. Subset specified: CD45RA-negative fraction. CDR3 amino acids: CASSRWGIAGELFF. For the CDR3, the DNA is TGTGCCAGCAGCAGGTGGGGGATAGCAGGGGAGCTGTTTTTT.